This T cell receptor beta chain was retrieved from a study of blood T cell repertoires in COVID-19. Study details: From T cells, B-cell-depleted T cells, or PBMCs came the material, which was cDNA or gDNA.

The data were produced by immunoSEQ multiplex PCR, yet TCRdb's version contains in-frame clones alone and is incomplete. The data contain some 80,000 clones, about 83% of them singletons. The V and J ends lost 1 base and 4 bases, in that order; junction bases with no gene match: 8. The CDR3 has 15 residues. Germline V gene sequence: CDR1 GTSNPN, CDR2 SVGIG (reference sequence). The sequence was obtained from a woman of 80 years or more with active or convalescent COVID-19. V usage is TRBV30 and J usage is TRBJ1-1; the match to TRBD1 covers 8 bases. The sequencing input was peripheral blood. The CDR3 DNA reads as TGTGCCTGGAGTGGTCAGGGGGCGCTTCGCACTGAAGCTTTCTTT. It translates to CAWSGQGALRTEAFF.